This passage covers 22 T cell receptor beta chains from one sample sequenced in a study of technical replicates of blood from several donors. Measured with immunoSEQ multiplex PCR; TCRdb has only the in-frame clones, and not every one. The sample holds 60,000 to 80,000 clones, 80% to 95% seen once. Sequencing input: PBMCs. Receptors were obtained from a human donor in good health. Some clones in this sample may be carry-over from other donors' samples.

The chain couples TRBV5-4 to TRBJ2-1; 7 positions agree with TRBD2. The CDR3 has 14 amino acids. The J segment lost 9 bases and the V segment lost 6 bases, leaving 12 bases of the junction unmatched. Germline values: CDR1 SGHNT, CDR2 YYREEE (reference sequence). The CDR3 reads CASKETSNMGEQFF. Here the CDR3 DNA reads TGTGCCAGCAAGGAGACTAGCAACATGGGTGAGCAGTTCTTC. Full variable domain (rest looked up from reference TRBV5-4 and TRBJ2-1): ETGVTQSPTHLIKTRGQQVTLRCSSQSGHNTVSWYQQALGQGPQFIFQYYREEENGRGNFPPRFSGLQFPNYSSELNVNALELDDSALYLCASKETSNMGEQFFGPGTRLTVL.

The chain carries TRBV14 and TRBJ1-2; TRBD1 matches at 7 bases. V trimming: 6 bases; J trimming: 11 bases; junction bases outside the gene matches: 12. The germline gives CDR1 SGHDN, CDR2 FVKESK. This CDR3 contains 13 residues. The CDR3 sequence: CASSPGQTYGYTF. CDR3 sequence (DNA): TGTGCCAGCAGTCCGGGACAGACGTACGGTTACACCTTC.

The rearrangement joins TRBV4-3 to TRBJ2-6, with TRBD2 identical over 10 bases. The CDR3 is 20 residues long. CDR1 and CDR2 from the germline V gene are LGHNA and YSLEER. The V gene end was trimmed by 0 bases and the J gene end by 4 bases; junction bases not matched to a gene: 12. In nucleotides, the CDR3 is TGCGCCAGCAGCCAAGATTTACCCCCAGCGGGAGGGCCCGGGGCCAACGTCCTGACTTTC. This codes for CASSQDLPPAGGPGANVLTF.

The chain links TRBV29-1 to TRBJ2-7; 10 positions agree with TRBD2. Germline V gene data show CDR1 as SQVTM and CDR2 as ANQGSEA. The ends lost 4 bases at V and 0 bases at J; junction bases unmatched: 6. The CDR3 spans 15 residues. The CDR3 DNA sequence: TGCAGCGTTGTTTTAGTAGCGGGAGGCTCCTACGAGCAGTACTTC. Its translation is CSVVLVAGGSYEQYF.

This chain joins TRBV4-3 and TRBJ1-6; no reliable D call. Germline V gene lookup returns CDR1 LGHNA and CDR2 YSLEER. Trimming left V 4 bases short and J 9 bases short, with 19 bases between. The CDR3 sequence is 16 residues long. CDR3 amino acids: CASSLSFAVSSSPLHF. CDR3 bases: TGCGCCAGCAGCCTCTCATTCGCGGTTTCGAGTTCACCCCTCCACTTT.

CDR3: CASSLGLVSYEQYF. CDR3 DNA sequence: TGTGCCAGCAGCTTAGGACTAGTTTCCTACGAGCAGTACTTC. This sequence joins TRBV7-2 and TRBJ2-7, with a weak D call TRBD2 (6 bases). The CDR3 is 14 amino acids. Germline CDR1 and CDR2: SGHTA and FQGNSA. V lost 1 base to trimming and J lost 1 base, with 8 bases between them.

This rearrangement joins TRBV6-5 to TRBJ1-1; no definite D call. Looked up from germline, CDR1 is MNHEY and CDR2 is SVGAGI. The CDR3 contains 13 residues. V gave up 6 bases and J gave up 1 base, with 9 bases separating them. The CDR3 coding sequence is TGTGCCAGCAGACAGACAAAGAACACTGAAGCTTTCTTT. The encoded protein is CASRQTKNTEAFF.

J is TRBJ1-4 and V is TRBV2; 7 nucleotides line up with TRBD1. The CDR3 loop spans 14 amino acids. Unmatched junction bases numbered 5, after V lost 6 bases and J lost 4 bases. In germline, CDR1 is SNHLY, CDR2 FYNNEI. The CDR3 sequence: CASRTGQNNEKLFF. CDR3 in DNA: TGTGCCAGCAGGACGGGACAGAATAATGAAAAACTGTTTTTT. The entire variable domain, with the rest obtained from reference TRBV2 and TRBJ1-4, is as follows: EPEVTQTPSHQVTQMGQEVILRCVPISNHLYFYWYRQILGQKVEFLVSFYNNEISEKSEIFDDQFSVERPDGSNFTLKIRSTKLEDSAMYFCASRTGQNNEKLFFGSGTQLSVL.

The chain is built from TRBV5-6 and TRBJ1-2, with TRBD1 as a possible D gene (6 bases). V gave up 0 bases and J gave up 3 bases, with 9 bases separating them. The CDR3 length is 14 residues. Looked up from germline, CDR1 is SGHDT and CDR2 is YYEEEE. In DNA, the CDR3 is TGTGCCAGCAGCTTGGCGACAGGTCACTATGGCTACACCTTC. Amino acid sequence: CASSLATGHYGYTF.

The chain couples TRBV19 to TRBJ1-6; D is ambiguous. This CDR3 spans 14 amino acids. Germline loops: CDR1 LNHDA, CDR2 SQIVND (reference sequence). The V end lost 3 bases, the J end lost 7 bases, and 10 bases lay between the germline ends. The CDR3 region is CASSMSIFNSPLHF. The CDR3 nucleotides are TGTGCCAGTAGTATGAGCATCTTCAATTCACCCCTCCACTTT. Together with reference TRBV19 and TRBJ1-6, the CDR3 gives the full variable domain: DGGITQSPKYLFRKEGQNVTLSCEQNLNHDAMYWYRQDPGQGLRLIYYSQIVNDFQKGDIAEGYSVSREKKESFPLTVTSAQKNPTAFYLCASSMSIFNSPLHFGNGTRLTVT.

V and J are TRBV23-1 and TRBJ2-5, with 8 bases aligning to TRBD2. TRBV23-1 is noted as an ORF with a role that remains uncertain. J lost 4 bases, V lost 4 bases, and 17 bases had no gene match. The CDR3 loop spans 18 amino acids. As DNA, the CDR3 is TGCGCCAGCAGTCCTGGCCCTAGCGGGCTATTTATGGGAGAGACCCAGTACTTC. Protein: CASSPGPSGLFMGETQYF.

The chain employs TRBV7-2 and TRBJ1-2; D is perhaps TRBD1 (6 bases). The V end lost 5 bases, the J end lost 4 bases, and 11 bases lay between the germline ends. From germline, CDR1 is SGHTA and CDR2 FQGNSA. The CDR3 loop spans 13 amino acids. This CDR3 is CASSKGQFYGYTF. The CDR3, as DNA: TGTGCCAGCAGCAAGGGACAATTCTATGGCTACACCTTC.

The J gene is TRBJ1-2, the V gene TRBV14; D uncertain. This CDR3 has 13 residues. Trimming pared 1 base from V and 5 bases from J, leaving 8 bases between. Germline V gives CDR1 SGHDN, CDR2 FVKESK. CDR3 nucleotides: TGTGCCAGCAGCCAAGGGCGGGTATATGGCTACACCTTC. It is translated as CASSQGRVYGYTF.

The count of this clone is one. CDR3 DNA sequence: TGCGCCAGCAGCTTGGCCTCAGGGGGCTTGGGCGAGCAGTACTTC. Translated, it gives CASSLASGGLGEQYF. The chain couples TRBV5-1 to TRBJ2-7, with 8 bases fitting TRBD1. CDR3 size: 15 residues. Per germline, CDR1 SGHRS and CDR2 YFSETQ. V dropped 0 bases and J dropped 6; count of bases not matched to a gene: 8.

The chain joins TRBV11-2 to TRBJ1-4; 10 bases are shared with TRBD1. In germline, CDR1 is SGHAT, CDR2 FQNNGV. The junction had 5 bases not matched to a gene; V was cut back by 5 bases and J by 8 bases. The CDR3 sequence is 14 residues long. CDR3 region: CASSGDRGREKLFF. The CDR3 DNA reads TGTGCCAGCAGCGGGGACAGGGGAAGAGAAAAACTGTTTTTT.

The chain joins TRBV9 to TRBJ1-2, with D uncertain. The CDR3 contains 11 residues. Trimming took off 0 bases at V and 8 bases at J, with 5 bases between the two ends. From germline, CDR1 is SGDLS and CDR2 YYNGEE. The CDR3 here is CASSVAFGYTF. The CDR3 nucleotides are TGTGCCAGCAGCGTAGCTTTCGGCTACACCTTC.

The chain is built from TRBV6-1 and TRBJ2-1, with 7 nucleotides matching TRBD2. V was pared by 6 bases and J by 3 bases, with 8 bases of the junction left unmatched. Germline V gene data show CDR1 as MNHNS and CDR2 as SASEGT. The CDR3 contains 15 residues. In nucleotides, the CDR3 is TGTGCCAGCAGACCTGCGGGAGCGTACTACAATGAGCAGTTCTTC. Amino acid sequence: CASRPAGAYYNEQFF.

The chain uses TRBV7-3 and TRBJ2-3; 11 positions match TRBD2. The trim removed 5 bases at V and 3 bases at J, leaving 1 base unmatched. CDR3 length equals 14 residues. The V gene's germline CDR1 is SGHTA and CDR2 FQGTGA. DNA of the CDR3: TGTGCCAGCAGCCCTAGCGGGGGGACAGATACGCAGTATTTT. Translated: CASSPSGGTDTQYF.

The chain uses TRBV7-7 and TRBJ2-2; a weak D match, TRBD1 (7 bases). Trimming cost V 2 bases and J 6 bases, with 19 bases left between them. The CDR3 extends over 17 amino acids. The germline gives CDR1 SSHAT, CDR2 FNYEAQ (reference sequence). CDR3 loop: CASSLSPAGGFSGELFF. In nucleotides, the CDR3 is TGTGCCAGCAGCTTAAGCCCGGCAGGGGGGTTTTCCGGGGAGCTGTTTTTT. Full variable domain (outside the CDR3, taken from reference TRBV7-7 and TRBJ2-2): GAGVSQSPRYKVTKRGQDVTLRCDPISSHATLYWYQQALGQGPEFLTYFNYEAQPDKSGLPSDRFSAERPEGSISTLTIQRTEQRDSAMYRCASSLSPAGGFSGELFFGEGSRLTVL.

This chain connects TRBV7-3 to TRBJ2-3, with 9 nucleotides matching TRBD2. The CDR3 is 15 residues long. The ends lost 0 bases at V and 4 bases at J; junction bases unmatched: 2. Germline V gene data show CDR1 as SGHTA and CDR2 as FQGTGA. CDR3: CASSLTSGRADTQYF. The CDR3 nucleotides read TGTGCCAGCAGCTTAACTAGCGGGAGAGCAGATACGCAGTATTTT.

J is TRBJ1-2 and V is TRBV5-1; D is undetermined. Germline assignment: CDR1 SGHRS and CDR2 YFSETQ. V lost 0 bases to trimming and J lost 3 bases, with 3 bases between them. This CDR3 has 12 residues. CDR3 region: CASSLDYYGYTF. CDR3 sequence (DNA): TGCGCCAGCAGCTTGGACTACTATGGCTACACCTTC.

The chain joins TRBV7-9 to TRBJ1-1; the match to TRBD1 covers 9 bases. Germline-derived CDR1 and CDR2 are SEHNR and FQNEAQ (reference sequence). V lost 1 base, J lost 3 bases, and 6 bases stayed unmatched. The CDR3 is 16 residues long. The CDR3, as DNA: TGTGCCAGCAGCTTAGTGCGGGGACAGGGATACACTGAAGCTTTCTTT. This codes for CASSLVRGQGYTEAFF.